Below are 18 T cell receptor beta chains sequenced from a single sample in a study of PD-1 blockade in classical Hodgkin lymphoma. Data came from immunoSEQ multiplex PCR; TCRdb stores just in-frame clones and leaves some out. The sample carries 90,000 to 100,000 clones, roughly 73% recorded once. Time point here: cycle 4 day 1 (C4D1), after 5 to 7 weeks of nivolumab. Every patient was affected by relapse after autologous stem cell transplantation, while exposure to brentuximab vedotin was not uniform. The sequencing used peripheral blood mononuclear cells (PBMCs), collected before the fourth cycle of nivolumab. These receptor sequences come from a human donor with classical Hodgkin lymphoma.

This rearrangement joins TRBV9 to TRBJ2-1; D remains unclear. CDR1 is SGDLS and CDR2 is YYNGEE in the germline V gene. The CDR3 length is 15 residues. Trimming took 0 bases from V and 0 from J, leaving 7 bases between them. Here the CDR3 reads CASSVGSYSYNEQFF. The CDR3 nucleotides read TGTGCCAGCAGCGTAGGGTCTTACTCCTACAATGAGCAGTTCTTC.

V is TRBV6-5 and J is TRBJ1-1, with TRBD1 as a possible D gene (5 bases). V was shortened by 3 bases and J by 8 bases, with 7 bases between the two germline ends. The CDR3 sequence is 11 residues long. The germline CDR1 and CDR2 sequences are MNHEY and SVGAGI. The CDR3 bases are TGTGCCAGCAGTTATTCAGGGGAAGCTTTCTTT. This sequence encodes CASSYSGEAFF.

The CDR3, as DNA: TGTGCCAGCACACAGGGATACTACAATGAGCAGTTCTTC. Its protein product is CASTQGYYNEQFF. The chain is built from TRBV6-6 and TRBJ2-1; a possible D gene is TRBD1 (6 bases). Per germline, CDR1 MNHNY and CDR2 SVGAGI (reference sequence). This CDR3 is 13 amino acids long. Trimming removed 7 bases from V and 3 bases from J, with 10 bases in between.

The chain has TRBV28 and TRBJ2-5, with D perhaps TRBD2 (5 bases). Germline assignment: CDR1 MDHEN and CDR2 SYDVKM. CDR3 length: 13 amino acids. Trimming shortened V by 10 bases and J by 7 bases, and 19 bases separated the two germline ends. CDR3 nucleotide sequence: TGTGCCATCCGACCCCCGGCGGGCGGGACCCAGTACTTC. It yields the protein CAIRPPAGGTQYF.

The gene calls are TRBV5-8 and TRBJ2-7; 8 bases are shared with TRBD2. The CDR3 sequence is 14 residues long. The germline CDR1 and CDR2 sequences are SGHTS and YDEGEE. Unmatched junction bases numbered 5, after V lost 4 bases and J lost 2 bases. The CDR3 coding sequence is TGTGCCAGCAGCCGGGGGGGATCTACCTACGAGCAGTACTTC. Translation: CASSRGGSTYEQYF. Full variable domain (rest looked up from reference TRBV5-8 and TRBJ2-7): EAGVTQSPTHLIKTRGQQATLRCSPISGHTSVYWYQQALGLGLQFLLWYDEGEERNRGNFPPRFSGRQFPNYSSELNVNALELEDSALYLCASSRGGSTYEQYFGPGTRLTVT.

The genes are TRBV7-9 and TRBJ1-1; D is unresolved. The germline V gene encodes CDR1 SEHNR and CDR2 FQNEAQ (reference sequence). Trimming cost V 3 bases and J 1 base, with 12 bases left between them. The CDR3 spans 15 residues. The DNA of the CDR3 is TGTGCCAGCAGCTTCCTGAGCATTTCGAACACTGAAGCTTTCTTT. As protein: CASSFLSISNTEAFF.

V usage is TRBV4-3 and J usage is TRBJ1-5; 7 bases line up with TRBD1. Germline V gene data show CDR1 as LGHNA and CDR2 as YSLEER. This CDR3 spans 19 amino acids. Trimming took 0 bases from V and 0 from J; bases not matched to a gene: 11. The CDR3 region is CASSQDRDSDLYSNQPQHF. CDR3 DNA sequence: TGCGCCAGCAGCCAAGACCGGGACAGTGACCTATATAGCAATCAGCCCCAGCATTTT.

This chain connects TRBV30 to TRBJ1-6; D is unclear. The V end was cut by 4 bases, the J end by 1 base, with 17 bases between. The germline CDR1 and CDR2 sequences are GTSNPN and SVGIG (reference sequence). The CDR3 spans 17 residues. For the CDR3, the DNA is TGTGCCTGGAACTCCGACGGGGTGATATCCTATAATTCACCCCTCCACTTT. It codes for CAWNSDGVISYNSPLHF.

The chain links TRBV5-4 to TRBJ2-3; D unclear. CDR3 length equals 15 residues. Looked up from germline, CDR1 is SGHNT and CDR2 is YYREEE (reference sequence). Trimming stripped 4 bases from V and 5 bases from J, with 17 bases between. DNA of the CDR3: TGTGCCAGCAGCACAAGACACCTTGGTGGAGATACGCAGTATTTT. Its protein product is CASSTRHLGGDTQYF.

The gene calls are TRBV25-1 and TRBJ2-2, with no clear D. Germline assignment: CDR1 MGHDK and CDR2 SYGVNS. This CDR3 spans 13 amino acids. With 7 bases removed from V and 2 bases from J, the gap between germline ends came to 8 bases. CDR3 DNA: TGTGCCAGCATACGCCCTAACACCGGGGAGCTGTTTTTT. It encodes CASIRPNTGELFF.

The rearrangement links TRBV11-3 to TRBJ1-5, with unresolved D. Germline loops: CDR1 SGHNT, CDR2 YENEEA. This CDR3 is built from 12 residues. The germline V and J ends were trimmed by 5 bases and 6 bases, with 8 bases remaining between them. The CDR3 reads CASSPSVQPQHF. Here the CDR3 DNA reads TGTGCCAGCAGCCCTTCGGTTCAGCCCCAGCATTTT. The complete variable domain, with remaining parts taken from reference TRBV11-3 and TRBJ1-5, reads EAGVVQSPRYKIIEKKQPVAFWCNPISGHNTLYWYLQNLGQGPELLIRYENEEAVDDSQLPKDRFSAERLKGVDSTLKIQPAELGDSAVYLCASSPSVQPQHFGDGTRLSIL.

The V and J genes are TRBV28 and TRBJ1-1, with D uncertain. The CDR3 has 15 residues. Germline V gene lookup returns CDR1 MDHEN and CDR2 SYDVKM. The V gene lost 4 bases and the J gene lost 0 bases, with 12 bases spanning the gap. The CDR3 nucleotides are TGTGCCAGCAGTTCCTCTGGTAATATGAACACTGAAGCTTTCTTT. Protein: CASSSSGNMNTEAFF.

The V call is TRBV7-2, the J call TRBJ2-5; a possible D gene is TRBD2 (8 bases). V lost 3 bases, J lost 0 bases, and 11 bases lay in between. The CDR3 spans 15 residues. Germline-derived CDR1 and CDR2 are SGHTA and FQGNSA. CDR3 sequence (DNA): TGTGCCAGCAGCTTTAGCGGGACAGACCAAGAGACCCAGTACTTC. It yields the protein CASSFSGTDQETQYF.

The gene calls are TRBV11-3 and TRBJ1-1, with D perhaps TRBD1 (6 bases). V was shortened by 4 bases and J by 3 bases, with 12 bases between the two germline ends. This CDR3 is built from 14 residues. CDR1 and CDR2 (germline): SGHNT, YENEEA. The CDR3 protein is CASSWLDRYTEAFF. The DNA of the CDR3 is TGTGCCAGCAGCTGGCTGGACAGATACACTGAAGCTTTCTTT.

The chain carries TRBV28 and TRBJ1-1, with a tentative D call TRBD1 (6 bases). V lost 2 bases and J lost 4, with 11 bases in between. This CDR3 contains 14 residues. Germline V gene data show CDR1 as MDHEN and CDR2 as SYDVKM. CDR3 DNA: TGTGCCAGCAGTTTAGGGGGGGCGGGCACTGAAGCTTTCTTT. The encoded protein is CASSLGGAGTEAFF.

The chain recombines TRBV19 with TRBJ2-5; D is undetermined. V was trimmed by 1 base and J by 3 bases, leaving 9 bases between them. Germline CDR1 reads LNHDA; CDR2 reads SQIVND (reference sequence). The CDR3 spans 14 residues. In nucleotides, the CDR3 is TGTGCCAGTAGTATAGGCCGGAGTAAAGAGACCCAGTACTTC. Amino acid sequence: CASSIGRSKETQYF.

The chain uses TRBV30 and TRBJ2-7, with D perhaps TRBD1 (5 bases). This CDR3 spans 11 amino acids. Looked up from germline, CDR1 is GTSNPN and CDR2 is SVGIG (reference sequence). Trimming left V 5 bases short and J 2 bases short, with 7 bases between. The CDR3 nucleotides are TGTGCCTGGCAGGGCCCCTACGAGCAGTACTTC. Translated, it gives CAWQGPYEQYF.

This chain links TRBV2 with TRBJ1-1, with a possible D match to TRBD1 (6 bases). The germline V gene has CDR1 SNHLY and CDR2 FYNNEI. V was clipped by 7 bases and J by 4 bases, with 13 bases between them. The CDR3 is 13 amino acids. CDR3 protein: CASTWGLGTEAFF. Written as DNA, the CDR3 is TGTGCCAGCACGTGGGGGCTGGGCACTGAAGCTTTCTTT.